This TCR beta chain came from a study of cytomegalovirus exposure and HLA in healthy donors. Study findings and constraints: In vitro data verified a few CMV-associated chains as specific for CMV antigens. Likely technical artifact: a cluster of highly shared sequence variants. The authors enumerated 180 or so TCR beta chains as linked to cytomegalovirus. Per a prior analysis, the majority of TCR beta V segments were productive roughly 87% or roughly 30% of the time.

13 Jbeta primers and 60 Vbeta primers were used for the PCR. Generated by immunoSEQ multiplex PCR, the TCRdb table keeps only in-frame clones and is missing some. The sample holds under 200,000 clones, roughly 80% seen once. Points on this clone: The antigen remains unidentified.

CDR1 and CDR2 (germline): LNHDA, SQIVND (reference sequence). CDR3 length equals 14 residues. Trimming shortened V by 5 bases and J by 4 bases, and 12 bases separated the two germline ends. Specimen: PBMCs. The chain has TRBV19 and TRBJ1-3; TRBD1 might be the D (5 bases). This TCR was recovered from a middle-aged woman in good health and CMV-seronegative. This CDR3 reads CASSEAGSGNTIYF. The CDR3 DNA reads TGTGCCAGTAGTGAGGCAGGGTCCGGAAACACCATATATTTT.